The next 21 T cell receptor beta chains were all read from a single sample in a study of type 1 and type 2 diabetes patients. Genomic DNA was the PCR template. Multiplex PCR with 30 forward and 13 reverse primers amplified the TCR beta CDR3. Using its own MiXCR run on the multiplex PCR reads, TCRdb lists one record per CDR3 protein. The table includes more than 250,000 distinct CDR3 sequences, roughly 50% detected once. The sample was peripheral blood mononuclear cells (PBMCs). Source of these receptors: a man between 18 and 35 years old with type 2 diabetes.

This clonotype was picked up one time. The chain combines TRBV20-1 with TRBJ2-1; no reliable D call. Germline V gene data show CDR1 as DFQATT and CDR2 as SNEGSKA (reference sequence). Trimming pared 5 bases from V and 8 bases from J, leaving 16 bases between. This CDR3 is built from 13 residues. The CDR3 protein is CSAAHGVADEQFF. The DNA for the CDR3 is TGCAGTGCTGCGCACGGAGTCGCCGATGAGCAGTTCTTC.

Concerning this clonotype itself: A junction end diverges from the germline sequence, so it may reflect a read error. V gene TRBV28 combines with J gene TRBJ2-7; TRBD1 matches 11 bases. CDR1 is MDHEN and CDR2 is SYDVKM in the germline V gene. This CDR3 comprises 15 residues. The CDR3 region is CASGLSGTGGYEQYF. The DNA of the CDR3 is TGTGCCAGCGGTTTATCCGGGACAGGGGGCTACGAGCAGTACTTC.

The sample holds a few counts of this clonotype. V and J are TRBV19 and TRBJ2-7; 8 bases fit TRBD1. This CDR3 comprises 14 residues. Looked up from germline, CDR1 is LNHDA and CDR2 is SQIVND (reference sequence). V shed 6 bases, J shed 3 bases, and the junction held 7 bases outside the gene matches. CDR3 amino acids: CASSPGTGHYEQYF. Written as DNA, the CDR3 is TGTGCCAGTAGCCCCGGGACAGGACACTACGAGCAGTACTTC.

The chain joins TRBV7-2 to TRBJ2-5; D might be TRBD2 (5 bases). The CDR3 length is 14 residues. Trimming removed 6 bases from V and 3 bases from J, with 14 bases in between. CDR1 is SGHTA and CDR2 is FQGNSA in the germline V gene. In DNA, the CDR3 is TGTGCCAGCAGTTTACTCGTGGGAGAAGAGACCCAGTACTTC. Translated, it gives CASSLLVGEETQYF.

As for this clonotype: The junction and the germline gene differ at one end; a read error may be behind it. The chain uses TRBV7-7 and TRBJ2-3, with 15 bases aligning to TRBD2. CDR1 is SSHAT and CDR2 is FNYEAQ in the germline V gene (reference sequence). This CDR3 comprises 17 residues. The CDR3 loop is CASSPGLAGGVADTQYF. Here the CDR3 DNA reads TGTGCTAGCAGCCCGGGACTAGCGGGGGGTGTAGCAGATACGCAGTATTTT. Full variable domain (missing parts from reference TRBV7-7 and TRBJ2-3): GAGVSQSPRYKVTKRGQDVTLRCDPISSHATLYWYQQALGQGPEFLTYFNYEAQPDKSGLPSDRFSAERPEGSISTLTIQRTEQRDSAMYRCASSPGLAGGVADTQYFGPGTRLTVL.

This clonotype has a handful of counts. The rearrangement links TRBV9 to TRBJ2-4, with no clear D. The CDR3 covers 12 residues. Germline-derived CDR1 and CDR2 are SGDLS and YYNGEE. The germline V and J ends were trimmed by 5 bases and 16 bases, with 19 bases remaining between them. CDR3 amino acids: CASSAEVGLFYF. CDR3 nucleotide sequence: TGTGCCAGCAGTGCCGAGGTAGGTCTCTTCTACTTC.

This clonotype was seen a few times. The J gene is TRBJ2-7, the V gene TRBV27, with TRBD2 matching over 8 bases. The CDR3 length is 15 residues. Per the germline V gene, CDR1 is MNHEY and CDR2 is SMNVEV (reference sequence). V gave up 8 bases and J gave up 3 bases; unmatched junction bases: 12. CDR3 DNA sequence: TGTGCCAGCGCCCAGGACGGGGGGGGAAACTACGAGCAGTACTTC. Protein product: CASAQDGGGNYEQYF.

The V and J genes are TRBV4-1 and TRBJ2-5; unclear D gene. The CDR3 totals 12 residues. Germline values: CDR1 MGHRA, CDR2 YSYEKL. Trimming removed 4 bases at V and 5 bases at J, with 8 bases between. The CDR3: CASSPNRETQYF. The CDR3 DNA follows: TGCGCCAGCAGCCCGAACCGGGAGACCCAGTACTTC.

This clonotype was picked up many times. The chain is built from TRBV30 and TRBJ2-7, with D possibly called TRBD1 or TRBD2 (5 bases each). The ends were cut back, 8 bases at V and 2 bases at J, with 13 bases in the middle. The CDR3 runs to 12 residues. From germline, CDR1 is GTSNPN and CDR2 SVGIG (reference sequence). Here the CDR3 reads CAGTDRTYEQYF. The CDR3 DNA reads as TGTGCCGGGACCGATCGGACCTACGAGCAGTACTTC.

The gene calls are TRBV24-1 and TRBJ2-3; 8 nucleotides align to TRBD1. The CDR3 spans 18 residues. V was pared by 0 bases and J by 4 bases, with 11 bases of the junction left unmatched. CDR1 KGHDR and CDR2 SFDVKD come from the germline V gene. The CDR3 bases are TGTGCCACCAGTGATTTGTCTGGGGACAGGTTCGCCGCAGATACGCAGTATTTT. Encoded protein: CATSDLSGDRFAADTQYF.

As regards this clonotype: This may be a read error, as it is one base from a much larger clone. The rearrangement joins TRBV7-9 to TRBJ2-3; no definite D call. V was clipped by 4 bases and J by 0 bases, with 5 bases between them. The CDR3 has 13 amino acids. Germline CDR1 and CDR2: SEHNR and FQNEAQ (reference sequence). The CDR3 nucleotides read TGTGCCAGCAGCTCCGCTAGCACAGATACGCAGTATTTT. Its protein product is CASSSASTDTQYF.

The chain recombines TRBV11-3 with TRBJ1-4, with D perhaps matching TRBD1 (5 bases). CDR3 length equals 14 residues. V dropped 1 base and J dropped 6 bases, with 9 bases sitting between them. Germline V gene sequence: CDR1 SGHNT, CDR2 YENEEA. The CDR3 DNA is TGTGCCAGCAGCTTAGGGGGCGAGGATGAAAAACTGTTTTTT. This gives the protein CASSLGGEDEKLFF.

This chain joins TRBV7-8 and TRBJ2-5; D might be TRBD2 (5 bases). The V gene lost 1 base and the J gene lost 4 bases, with 19 bases spanning the gap. Germline V gives CDR1 SGHVS, CDR2 FQNEAQ. This CDR3 is 17 amino acids long. The CDR3 coding sequence is TGTGCCAGCAGCTTAGGAGGTTTTAGGGAGTGGACAGAGACCCAGTACTTC. Protein: CASSLGGFREWTETQYF.

The V gene is TRBV19, the J gene TRBJ2-7; D ambiguous. The CDR3 has 13 residues. From germline, CDR1 is LNHDA and CDR2 SQIVND (reference sequence). The V end was cut by 2 bases, the J end by 4 bases, with 9 bases between. The DNA for the CDR3 is TGTGCCAGTAGTATATCGGGCCAGTACGAGCAGTACTTC. Its protein is CASSISGQYEQYF.

V gene TRBV7-8 combines with J gene TRBJ2-7; weak D call: TRBD2 (6 bases). The V end lost 1 base, the J end lost 0 bases, and 13 bases lay between the germline ends. There are 16 residues in the CDR3. Germline assignment: CDR1 SGHVS and CDR2 FQNEAQ. CDR3 amino acids: CASSLGGGVSSYEQYF. The CDR3 region has the DNA TGTGCCAGCAGCTTAGGAGGCGGGGTAAGCTCCTACGAGCAGTACTTC.

This clonotype was recorded at least ten times. V gene TRBV24-1 combines with J gene TRBJ2-5; possible D gene TRBD2, 6 bases. Looked up from germline, CDR1 is KGHDR and CDR2 is SFDVKD. V was trimmed by 0 bases and J by 5 bases, leaving 9 bases between them. This CDR3 contains 14 residues. The CDR3 DNA is TGTGCCACCAGTGATTTGGGGACTCCTGAGACCCAGTACTTC. Translated, it gives CATSDLGTPETQYF.

This clonotype has a single count. This chain connects TRBV5-1 to TRBJ2-1; TRBD1 agrees at 8 bases. Germline-derived CDR1 and CDR2 are SGHRS and YFSETQ. The CDR3 totals 16 residues. The V and J ends lost 2 bases and 1 base, in that order; junction bases with no gene match: 5. In DNA form, the CDR3 reads TGCGCCAGCAGCTTCCCAGGGGGCGAATCCTACAATGAGCAGTTCTTC. Its protein is CASSFPGGESYNEQFF.

V usage is TRBV7-3 and J usage is TRBJ2-3; 8 bases align to TRBD2. CDR3 length: 16 amino acids. The germline V gene has CDR1 SGHTA and CDR2 FQGTGA. The V segment lost 1 base and the J segment 2 bases; nucleotides outside the gene matches: 5. The CDR3 loop is CASSLRGTRFTDTQYF. Here the CDR3 DNA reads TGTGCCAGCAGCTTAAGGGGGACTAGATTCACAGATACGCAGTATTTT.

This clonotype showed up just a few times. The gene calls are TRBV19 and TRBJ1-6; a weak D match, TRBD1 (5 bases). The CDR3 consists of 13 residues. Germline loops: CDR1 LNHDA, CDR2 SQIVND (reference sequence). Trimming stripped 10 bases from V and 11 bases from J, with 18 bases between. CDR3 sequence reads: CATSPRGDPPLHF. For the CDR3, the DNA is TGTGCCACTTCCCCTCGGGGGGATCCACCCCTCCACTTT.

On this clonotype: Sequence at one end of the junction differs from germline and may be a read error. The chain employs TRBV19 and TRBJ1-1; possible D gene TRBD1, 5 bases. The CDR3 spans 14 residues. Germline-derived CDR1 and CDR2 are LNHDA and SQIVND (reference sequence). The CDR3 sequence is CASNPRGLNTDAFF. The CDR3 bases are TGTGCCAGTAACCCCCGGGGCTTGAACACTGACGCTTTCTTT.

This chain links TRBV10-3 with TRBJ2-7, with D tentatively TRBD1 (6 bases). Germline CDR1 ENHRY, CDR2 SYGVKD. Trimming removed 6 bases at V and 4 bases at J, with 19 bases between. CDR3 length equals 15 residues. The CDR3 coding sequence is TGTGCCATCAGGGACCCAGACGGGACATTTTACGAGCAGTACTTC. Protein sequence: CAIRDPDGTFYEQYF.